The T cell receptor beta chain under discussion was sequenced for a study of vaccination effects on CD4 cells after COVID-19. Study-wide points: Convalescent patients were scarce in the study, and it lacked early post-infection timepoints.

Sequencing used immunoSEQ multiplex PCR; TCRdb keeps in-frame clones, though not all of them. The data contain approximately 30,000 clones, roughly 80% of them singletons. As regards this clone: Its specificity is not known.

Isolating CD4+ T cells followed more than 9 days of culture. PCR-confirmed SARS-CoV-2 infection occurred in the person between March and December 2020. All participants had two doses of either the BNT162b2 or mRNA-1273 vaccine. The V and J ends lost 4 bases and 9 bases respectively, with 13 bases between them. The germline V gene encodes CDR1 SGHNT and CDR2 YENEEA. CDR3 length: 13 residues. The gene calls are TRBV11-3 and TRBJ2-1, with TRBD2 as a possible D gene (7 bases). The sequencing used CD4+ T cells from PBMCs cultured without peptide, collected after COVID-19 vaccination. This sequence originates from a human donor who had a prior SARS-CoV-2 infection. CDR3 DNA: TGTGCCAGCAGCTCCACAGGGAGGGGTGAGCAGTTCTTC. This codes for CASSSTGRGEQFF.